These 30 T cell receptor beta chains share one sample of origin, sequenced in a study of neurological immune-mediated disorders. The sample's time point: longitudinal time-point 3. TCRdb reprocessed the 5' RACE reads with MiXCR, giving one entry per CDR3 protein. Of more than 75,000 distinct CDR3 sequences listed, 4.3% are singletons. Sequenced input: PBMCs. Receptor source: an older woman with multiple sclerosis.

This clonotype has ten or more counts. The chain has TRBV28 and TRBJ1-2; 11 nucleotides line up with TRBD1. V was clipped by 4 bases and J by 7 bases; unmatched bases: 11. The CDR3 covers 16 residues. Per germline, CDR1 MDHEN and CDR2 SYDVKM. The CDR3 region has the DNA TGTGCCAGCAGTTCCGGGACAGGGGGTCCGTCTTCTGGCTACACCTTC. Amino acid sequence: CASSSGTGGPSSGYTF.

This clonotype was seen at least ten times. The genes are TRBV11-1 and TRBJ1-2; tentative D call: TRBD1 (5 bases). The germline V gene encodes CDR1 SGHAT and CDR2 FQDESV (reference sequence). V was cut by 3 bases and J by 2 bases, with 10 bases left in between. This CDR3 comprises 14 residues. CDR3 region: CASSLTALNYGYTF. In DNA form, the CDR3 reads TGTGCCAGCAGCTTGACAGCCCTGAACTATGGCTACACCTTC. The entire variable domain, with the rest obtained from reference TRBV11-1 and TRBJ1-2, is as follows: EAEVAQSPRYKITEKSQAVAFWCDPISGHATLYWYRQILGQGPELLVQFQDESVVDDSQLPKDRFSAERLKGVDSTLKIQPAELGDSAMYLCASSLTALNYGYTFGSGTRLTVV.

A note on this clonotype: A clone one base away is much larger, so this may be a read error. The rearrangement uses TRBV11-2 and TRBJ1-4, with TRBD1 matching 10 bases. The CDR3 length is 15 residues. The germline gives CDR1 SGHAT, CDR2 FQNNGV. The CDR3 spells CASGLDRGSNEKLFF. CDR3 nucleotide sequence: TGTGCCAGCGGCTTGGACAGGGGGTCAAATGAAAAACTGTTTTTT.

This clonotype was observed many times. J is TRBJ2-7 and V is TRBV12-3 or TRBV12-4; weak D call: TRBD2 (7 bases). The V gene lost 8 bases and the J gene lost 2 bases, with 16 bases spanning the gap. The CDR3 has 14 amino acids. The CDR3 region has the DNA TGTGCCAGCGCACGGGGGGCGACTACCTACGAGCAGTACTTC. Translating gives CASARGATTYEQYF.

This clonotype occurred many times. V is TRBV28 and J is TRBJ1-6; no definite D call. The CDR3 spans 18 residues. V gave up 3 bases and J gave up 0 bases, with 15 bases separating them. CDR1 and CDR2 from the germline V gene are MDHEN and SYDVKM. Here the CDR3 reads CASSFGADGSSYNSPLHF. In nucleotides, the CDR3 is TGTGCCAGCAGTTTTGGCGCGGACGGTAGCTCCTATAATTCACCCCTCCACTTT.

This clonotype was observed many times. The chain recombines TRBV6-5 with TRBJ1-1; tentatively, D is TRBD1 (5 bases). V was clipped by 0 bases and J by 1 base, with 9 bases between them. This CDR3 is built from 15 residues. The germline V gene encodes CDR1 MNHEY and CDR2 SVGAGI. The CDR3 DNA follows: TGTGCCAGCAGTTACTCGATAGGGGCGAACACTGAAGCTTTCTTT. Its protein is CASSYSIGANTEAFF.

This clonotype was seen many times. The chain combines TRBV7-2 with TRBJ2-1; 11 positions match TRBD2. This CDR3 has 14 amino acids. CDR1 SGHTA and CDR2 FQGNSA come from the germline V gene. Trimming took 4 bases from V and 6 from J; bases not matched to a gene: 2. The CDR3 DNA follows: TGTGCCAGCAGCTCTAGCGGGGGGCGCAATGAGCAGTTCTTC. This codes for CASSSSGGRNEQFF.

This clonotype was found many times. The V gene is TRBV20-1, the J gene TRBJ1-2; TRBD1 is a possible D gene (6 bases). The CDR3 length is 14 residues. The germline CDR1 and CDR2 sequences are DFQATT and SNEGSKA (reference sequence). V shed 0 bases and J shed 7 bases, with 15 bases lying between them. The CDR3 protein is CSARDSPGDGGYTF. The DNA for the CDR3 is TGCAGTGCTAGAGATTCTCCAGGGGACGGTGGCTACACCTTC.

This clonotype appeared many times. The chain recombines TRBV29-1 with TRBJ1-2, with D possibly being TRBD1 (6 bases). Trimming removed 6 bases from V and 3 bases from J, with 17 bases in between. The CDR3 is 14 residues long. Germline V gene sequence: CDR1 SQVTM, CDR2 ANQGSEA. CDR3 loop: CSVYRDTGDYGYTF. The CDR3 nucleotides are TGCAGCGTGTACCGGGACACGGGCGACTATGGCTACACCTTC. The variable domain in full, completed from reference TRBV29-1 and TRBJ1-2, reads SAVISQKPSRDICQRGTSLTIQCQVDSQVTMMFWYRQQPGQSLTLIATANQGSEATYESGFVIDKFPISRPNLTFSTLTVSNMSPEDSSIYLCSVYRDTGDYGYTFGSGTRLTVV.

This clonotype was seen ten or more times. The V gene is TRBV6-5, the J gene TRBJ2-1; TRBD1 matches 9 bases. This CDR3 is 15 amino acids long. CDR1 is MNHEY, CDR2 SVGAGI, per germline. V lost 2 bases, J lost 6 bases, and 5 bases stayed unmatched. The CDR3 here is CASSYDRGDTNEQFF. The CDR3 DNA sequence: TGTGCCAGCAGTTACGACAGGGGGGATACCAATGAGCAGTTCTTC.

This clonotype was picked up many times. The CDR3 protein is CSARVGGQETQYF. CDR3 nucleotides: TGCAGTGCTAGAGTCGGGGGCCAAGAGACCCAGTACTTC. The chain has TRBV20-1 and TRBJ2-5; possibly TRBD2 for D (6 bases). CDR1 and CDR2 (germline): DFQATT, SNEGSKA (reference sequence). The V gene lost 1 base and the J gene lost 1 base, with 7 bases spanning the gap. This CDR3 spans 13 amino acids.

This clonotype was seen repeatedly, ten times or more. CDR3 nucleotides: TGCAGCGCTCAGAACACCGGGGAGCTGTTTTTT. The encoded protein is CSAQNTGELFF. The chain has TRBV29-1 and TRBJ2-2; D remains unclear. Germline V gene data show CDR1 as SQVTM and CDR2 as ANQGSEA. The V end lost 7 bases, the J end lost 1 base, and 4 bases lay between the germline ends. This CDR3 is 11 amino acids long.

This clonotype was recorded at least ten times. The chain combines TRBV20-1 with TRBJ2-3; 7 bases map to TRBD2. This CDR3 is built from 12 residues. Germline CDR1 and CDR2: DFQATT and SNEGSKA (reference sequence). The junction had 4 bases not matched to a gene; V was cut back by 7 bases and J by 3 bases. Here the CDR3 reads CSGGEGTDTQYF. Written as DNA, the CDR3 is TGCAGTGGAGGGGAGGGGACAGATACGCAGTATTTT.

This clonotype was observed many times. CDR3 residues: CASSGSGGAGEQFF. The CDR3 region has the DNA TGTGCCAGCAGTGGTAGCGGGGGGGCTGGTGAGCAGTTCTTC. The chain links TRBV12-3 or TRBV12-4 to TRBJ2-1, with 11 bases matching TRBD2. The CDR3 sequence is 14 residues long. V trimming: 5 bases; J trimming: 9 bases; junction bases outside the gene matches: 6.

This clonotype was seen ten or more times. The chain couples TRBV18 to TRBJ2-3, with D possibly TRBD2 on 5 matching bases. This CDR3 contains 13 residues. Trimming removed 1 base at V and 3 bases at J, with 5 bases between. Germline V gene sequence: CDR1 KGHSH, CDR2 LQKENI. The CDR3: CASSPRTTDTQYF. The CDR3 region has the DNA TGTGCCAGCTCACCACGGACTACAGATACGCAGTATTTT.

This clonotype appeared many times. This sequence joins TRBV12-3 or TRBV12-4 and TRBJ1-3; TRBD1 matches at 9 bases. This CDR3 comprises 18 residues. V shed 5 bases, J shed 4 bases, and the junction held 15 bases outside the gene matches. The CDR3 nucleotides are TGTGCCAGCAGTCCCATGGGGGCGGACAGGGGACCAGGAAACACCATATATTTT. Its protein product is CASSPMGADRGPGNTIYF.

This clonotype occurred many times. The CDR3 coding sequence is TGTGCCAGCAGTACCGGGACAGGGAGTGCAGATACGCAGTATTTT. It is translated as CASSTGTGSADTQYF. The chain has TRBV6-5 and TRBJ2-3, with 9 positions matching TRBD1. The CDR3 covers 15 residues. Germline lookup yields CDR1 MNHEY and CDR2 SVGAGI. V gave up 5 bases and J gave up 4 bases; unmatched junction bases: 7.

The chain recombines TRBV28 with TRBJ2-3, with 7 bases lining up with TRBD2. The CDR3 is made up of 15 amino acids. Germline V gene data show CDR1 as MDHEN and CDR2 as SYDVKM. V shed 4 bases and J 7 bases; nucleotides not matched to a gene: 11. CDR3 region: CASSSPSGGPNTQYF. Written as DNA, the CDR3 is TGTGCCAGCAGTTCCCCATCGGGGGGTCCAAATACGCAGTATTTT.

This clonotype occurred many times. This chain joins TRBV6-5 and TRBJ1-1; no clear D. The V gene's germline CDR1 is MNHEY and CDR2 SVGAGI. The germline V and J ends were trimmed by 0 bases and 1 base, with 6 bases remaining between them. The length of the CDR3 is 14 residues. The CDR3 region has the DNA TGTGCCAGCAGTTACTCGAGACGGAACACTGAAGCTTTCTTT. Translated: CASSYSRRNTEAFF.

This clonotype appeared many times. This chain uses TRBV12-3 or TRBV12-4 with TRBJ2-7, with D tentatively TRBD2 (6 bases). Trimming removed 2 bases from V and 4 bases from J, with 12 bases in between. This CDR3 has 14 amino acids. The CDR3 coding sequence is TGTGCCAGCAGTTTATTAGCGGCCAGATACGAGCAGTACTTC. It encodes CASSLLAARYEQYF.

The sample holds many counts of this clonotype. The V call is TRBV7-8, the J call TRBJ1-5; D not resolved. V lost 5 bases and J 5 bases, leaving 16 bases between the germline ends. Per the germline V gene, CDR1 is SGHVS and CDR2 is FQNEAQ. The CDR3 is made up of 15 amino acids. The CDR3 protein is CASSLTGMWDQPQHF. CDR3 coding DNA: TGTGCCAGCAGCCTCACCGGGATGTGGGATCAGCCCCAGCATTTT.

This clonotype was picked up a small number of times. The chain combines TRBV20-1 with TRBJ1-3; weak D call: TRBD1 (5 bases). Trimming removed 1 base at V and 0 bases at J, with 16 bases between. The length of the CDR3 is 17 residues. Germline CDR1 and CDR2: DFQATT and SNEGSKA (reference sequence). The CDR3 reads CSARVNSGALSGNTIYF. The CDR3 region has the DNA TGCAGTGCTAGAGTCAATTCCGGGGCCCTCTCTGGAAACACCATATATTTT.

This clonotype was recorded at least ten times. The chain is built from TRBV11-2 and TRBJ2-3; 9 bases agree with TRBD2. V trimming: 4 bases; J trimming: 1 base; junction bases outside the gene matches: 3. CDR3 length: 15 amino acids. Germline CDR1 SGHAT, CDR2 FQNNGV. The CDR3 nucleotides read TGTGCCAGCAGCTCTTTAGCGGGGGGCACAGATACGCAGTATTTT. It specifies CASSSLAGGTDTQYF.

The sample holds many counts of this clonotype. J is TRBJ2-5 and V is TRBV9; tentatively, D is TRBD2 (6 bases). This CDR3 has 15 amino acids. Looked up from germline, CDR1 is SGDLS and CDR2 is YYNGEE. V was pared by 0 bases and J by 2 bases, with 11 bases between. The DNA of the CDR3 is TGTGCCAGCAGCGTAGCGGGGCTAGCGCAAGAGACCCAGTACTTC. It encodes CASSVAGLAQETQYF.

This clonotype has at least ten counts. The V call is TRBV5-1, the J call TRBJ2-1, with 10 bases identical to TRBD1. The CDR3 runs 16 residues. J lost 5 bases, V lost 0 bases, and 5 bases had no gene match. Germline CDR1 SGHRS, CDR2 YFSETQ. The CDR3 sequence is CASSLAPGTGDNEQFF. CDR3 nucleotide sequence: TGCGCCAGCAGCTTGGCCCCAGGGACAGGGGACAATGAGCAGTTCTTC.

Worth noting for this clonotype: One junction end does not reproduce the germline sequence, and a read error may be involved. This rearrangement joins TRBV24-1 to TRBJ2-1, with D unclear. From germline, CDR1 is KGHDR and CDR2 SFDVKD. The CDR3 has 14 amino acids. Here the CDR3 reads CATGDLVQYNEQFF. CDR3 bases: TGTGCCACCGGTGATTTGGTGCAGTACAATGAGCAGTTCTTC.

Comments on this clonotype: This may be a read error: a much more frequent sequence differs by one nucleotide. The rearrangement links TRBV7-2 to TRBJ1-1; no reliable D call. With 1 base removed from V and 0 bases from J, the gap between germline ends came to 12 bases. This CDR3 spans 16 amino acids. Germline assignment: CDR1 SGHTA and CDR2 FQGNSA. The CDR3 DNA sequence: TGTGCCAGCAGCTTAGGCTCAGAGACTATGAACACTGAAGCTTTCTTT. It codes for CASSLGSETMNTEAFF.

On this clonotype itself: Just one base apart from a much larger clone, this may be a read error. The chain uses TRBV6-5 and TRBJ1-1; 7 bases fit TRBD1. After removal of 5 bases from V and 1 base from J, the junction contained 7 bases not matched to a gene. The CDR3 is made up of 15 amino acids. The germline gives CDR1 MNHEY, CDR2 SVGAGI. The CDR3, as DNA: TGTGCCAGCAGTGACATGAGACAGGGGAACACTGAAGCTTTCTTT. It codes for CASSDMRQGNTEAFF.

This clonotype came up many times. This chain connects TRBV5-1 to TRBJ2-6; TRBD1 matches at 11 bases. CDR3 length equals 17 residues. Germline loops: CDR1 SGHRS, CDR2 YFSETQ. V gave up 1 base and J gave up 2 bases; unmatched junction bases: 2. The CDR3 sequence is CASSLQGQGAGANVLTF. Written as DNA, the CDR3 is TGCGCCAGCAGCTTGCAGGGACAGGGGGCTGGGGCCAACGTCCTGACTTTC. Using reference TRBV5-1 and TRBJ2-6 for the parts outside the CDR3, the full variable domain is KAGVTQTPRYLIKTRGQQVTLSCSPISGHRSVSWYQQTPGQGLQFLFEYFSETQRNKGNFPGRFSGRQFSNSRSEMNVSTLELGDSALYLCASSLQGQGAGANVLTFGAGSRLTVL.

This clonotype was detected ten times or more. The chain combines TRBV12-3 or TRBV12-4 with TRBJ1-1, with TRBD1 identical over 8 bases. The CDR3 loop spans 17 amino acids. The junction had 11 bases not matched to a gene; V was cut back by 5 bases and J by 0 bases. As DNA, the CDR3 is TGTGCCAGCAGTCCCTGGAACAGGGGGACCATGAACACTGAAGCTTTCTTT. Its protein product is CASSPWNRGTMNTEAFF.